These 15 T cell receptor beta chains came from one sample sequenced in a study of shared T cell receptors in the human thymus. Repertoires were generated with immunoSEQ multiplex PCR, while TCRdb's copy carries only in-frame clones and drops some. The table shows hundreds of thousands of clones, with more than 75% occurring only once. This sample also belongs to another study, concerning human thymus T cells.

The sequenced material came from thymocytes. These receptors were taken from a boy younger than two with a congenital heart defect.

This chain links TRBV7-9 with TRBJ1-1, with TRBD1 identical over 7 bases. Per the germline V gene, CDR1 is SEHNR and CDR2 is FQNEAQ (reference sequence). After removal of 5 bases from V and 5 bases from J, the junction contained 8 bases not matched to a gene. The CDR3 runs 14 residues. CDR3 nucleotide sequence: TGTGCCAGCAGCCTAAGGACAGGCGGGACTGAAGCTTTCTTT. Translating gives CASSLRTGGTEAFF.

This chain joins TRBV28 and TRBJ2-5, with D hard to call. The ends were cut back, 2 bases at V and 2 bases at J, with 12 bases in the middle. CDR1 is MDHEN and CDR2 is SYDVKM in the germline V gene. The CDR3 has 15 residues. The CDR3 sequence is CASSLKLQEQETQYF. CDR3 nucleotide sequence: TGTGCCAGCAGTTTAAAGCTTCAGGAACAAGAGACCCAGTACTTC.

The genes are TRBV4-2 and TRBJ2-7; tentatively, D is TRBD2 (5 bases). V lost 3 bases, J lost 3 bases, and 15 bases lay in between. CDR3 length: 15 residues. Germline CDR1 is LGHNA and CDR2 is YNFKEQ. This chain's CDR3 is CASSHPQEDLYEQYF. CDR3 in DNA: TGTGCCAGCAGCCACCCCCAGGAGGACCTCTACGAGCAGTACTTC.

The CDR3 DNA sequence: TGTGCCAGCAGCGCATCCGGGACAGGGGATTCCTACAATGAGCAGTTCTTC. It yields the protein CASSASGTGDSYNEQFF. This sequence joins TRBV9 and TRBJ2-1, with TRBD1 identical over 10 bases. The CDR3 is 17 residues long. Germline V gene data show CDR1 as SGDLS and CDR2 as YYNGEE. V was pared by 3 bases and J by 1 base, with 7 bases of the junction left unmatched.

V is TRBV29-1 and J is TRBJ2-5, with TRBD2 matching 12 bases. Germline assignment: CDR1 SQVTM and CDR2 ANQGSEA. There are 11 residues in the CDR3. V trimming: 4 bases; J trimming: 13 bases; junction bases outside the gene matches: 4. The CDR3 protein is CSVAGTSGLYF. CDR3 nucleotide sequence: TGCAGCGTTGCCGGGACTAGCGGGCTGTACTTC.

This clone occurred a few times. V is TRBV5-5 and J is TRBJ2-7, with TRBD1 identical over 9 bases. CDR3 length: 18 amino acids. Germline trimming cut 4 bases from V and 0 bases from J; bases unmatched to any gene: 14. Germline V gives CDR1 SGHKS, CDR2 YYEKEE (reference sequence). In DNA, the CDR3 is TGTGCCAGCAGCCAGAGACAGCGGGGACAGGGAGACTCCTACGAGCAGTACTTC. Translated: CASSQRQRGQGDSYEQYF.

This chain connects TRBV6-5 to TRBJ2-1; the match to TRBD2 covers 9 bases. Germline V lookup: CDR1 MNHEY, CDR2 SVGAGI. The CDR3 covers 15 residues. J was trimmed by 9 bases and V by 2 bases; bases with no gene match: 8. CDR3 sequence (DNA): TGTGCCAGCAGTTACGCTAGCGGGATTAATGGTGAGCAGTTCTTC. Protein sequence: CASSYASGINGEQFF.

CDR3 DNA: TGTGCCAGCAGTGGGGACAGCCACACTGAAGCTTTCTTT. Amino acids: CASSGDSHTEAFF. The chain recombines TRBV6-4 with TRBJ1-1; 7 nucleotides agree with TRBD1. Germline V CDR1 and CDR2: MRHNA, SNTAGT. V was clipped by 4 bases and J by 3 bases; unmatched bases: 2. The CDR3 covers 13 residues.

CDR3 bases: TGTGCCTGGAGGGGACTAGCGGGAGAAAAACAGAAGTTCTTC. It is translated as CAWRGLAGEKQKFF. The V and J genes are TRBV30 and TRBJ2-1; 14 nucleotides agree with TRBD2. Germline CDR1 and CDR2: GTSNPN and SVGIG (reference sequence). There are 14 residues in the CDR3. Trimming took 3 bases from V and 14 from J; bases not matched to a gene: 9.

This clone has a single count. The V gene is TRBV19, the J gene TRBJ1-5, with D unresolved. CDR3 length equals 15 residues. Germline V gene data show CDR1 as LNHDA and CDR2 as SQIVND (reference sequence). V dropped 5 bases and J dropped 4 bases, with 15 bases sitting between them. The CDR3 nucleotides read TGTGCCAGTAGTCCCGATCAACTAGGGAATCAGCCCCAGCATTTT. Protein sequence: CASSPDQLGNQPQHF.

This chain uses TRBV2 with TRBJ2-3; 7 bases agree with TRBD2. Germline values: CDR1 SNHLY, CDR2 FYNNEI. This CDR3 contains 17 residues. The junction had 10 bases not matched to a gene; V was cut back by 4 bases and J by 0 bases. The chain's CDR3 is CASSGPRAGESTDTQYF. In nucleotides, the CDR3 is TGTGCCAGCAGTGGTCCCAGGGCGGGAGAGAGCACAGATACGCAGTATTTT.

The gene calls are TRBV4-2 and TRBJ2-7; D might be TRBD2 (5 bases). V was pared by 0 bases and J by 6 bases, with 18 bases between. Looked up from germline, CDR1 is LGHNA and CDR2 is YNFKEQ. This CDR3 is built from 16 residues. DNA for the CDR3: TGTGCCAGCAGCCAAGATTTAAGGCAGGTGGGGAGCGAGCAGTACTTC. Translating gives CASSQDLRQVGSEQYF.

Turning to this clone: The identical CDR3 is also encoded by other nucleotide sequences in the sample. J is TRBJ2-5 and V is TRBV5-1, with D possibly TRBD1 on 5 matching bases. The ends were cut back, 2 bases at V and 0 bases at J, with 8 bases in the middle. From germline, CDR1 is SGHRS and CDR2 YFSETQ. This CDR3 spans 14 amino acids. Here the CDR3 reads CASSLGADQETQYF. CDR3 DNA: TGCGCCAGCAGCTTAGGGGCGGACCAAGAGACCCAGTACTTC. Full variable domain (outside the CDR3, taken from reference TRBV5-1 and TRBJ2-5): KAGVTQTPRYLIKTRGQQVTLSCSPISGHRSVSWYQQTPGQGLQFLFEYFSETQRNKGNFPGRFSGRQFSNSRSEMNVSTLELGDSALYLCASSLGADQETQYFGPGTRLLVL.

The chain combines TRBV25-1 with TRBJ2-3; TRBD1 agrees at 8 bases. V lost 3 bases, J lost 4 bases, and 12 bases stayed unmatched. Germline V gives CDR1 MGHDK, CDR2 SYGVNS. CDR3 length equals 17 residues. The DNA of the CDR3 is TGTGCCAGCAGTGAGCGGATCGGGGACAGGTTCCCAGATACGCAGTATTTT. This translates into CASSERIGDRFPDTQYF.

The V and J genes are TRBV11-1 and TRBJ2-7; the match to TRBD1 covers 7 bases. The CDR3 has 14 residues. Germline CDR1 and CDR2: SGHAT and FQDESV (reference sequence). After removal of 5 bases from V and 3 bases from J, the junction contained 7 bases not matched to a gene. This chain's CDR3 is CASSQDRTSYEQYF. CDR3 DNA: TGTGCCAGCAGCCAGGACAGGACGAGCTACGAGCAGTACTTC.